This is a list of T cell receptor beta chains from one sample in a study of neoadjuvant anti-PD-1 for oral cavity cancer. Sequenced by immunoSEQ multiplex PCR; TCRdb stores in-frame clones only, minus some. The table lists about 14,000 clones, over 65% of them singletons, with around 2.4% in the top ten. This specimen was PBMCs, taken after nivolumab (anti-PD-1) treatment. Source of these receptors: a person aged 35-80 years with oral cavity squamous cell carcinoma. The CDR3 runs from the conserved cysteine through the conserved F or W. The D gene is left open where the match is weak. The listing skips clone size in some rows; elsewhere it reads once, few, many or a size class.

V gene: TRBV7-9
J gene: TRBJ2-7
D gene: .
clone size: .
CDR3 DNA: TGTGCCAGCAGCCTTAGCTCCTACGAGCAGTACTTC
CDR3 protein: CASSLSSYEQYF

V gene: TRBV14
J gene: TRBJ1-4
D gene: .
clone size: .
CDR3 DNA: TGTGCCAGCAGCCAAGATCGCTCGGGACTGAATGAAAAACTGTTTTTT
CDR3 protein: CASSQDRSGLNEKLFF

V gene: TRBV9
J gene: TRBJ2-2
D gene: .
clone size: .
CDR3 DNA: TGTGCCAGCAGCGTAGTATCAGGGAGCGGGGAGCTGTTTTTT
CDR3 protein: CASSVVSGSGELFF

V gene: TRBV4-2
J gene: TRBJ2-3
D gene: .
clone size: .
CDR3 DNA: TGTGCCAGCAGCCCTGTCACCGGGACTGGAGAGGGTTGGAGTACGCAGTATTTT
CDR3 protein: CASSPVTGTGEGWSTQYF

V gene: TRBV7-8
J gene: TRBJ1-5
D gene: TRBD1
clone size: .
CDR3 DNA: TGTGCCAGCAGCCCCAGGACAGGGAGGAAATTGGGGAGCAATCAGCCCCAGCATTTT
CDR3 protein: CASSPRTGRKLGSNQPQHF

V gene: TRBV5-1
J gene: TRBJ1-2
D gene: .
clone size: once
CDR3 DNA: TGCGCCAGCAGCTTTGGACAGAGGCACTATGGCTACACCTTC
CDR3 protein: CASSFGQRHYGYTF

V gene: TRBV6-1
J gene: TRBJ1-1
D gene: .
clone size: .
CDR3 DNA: TGTGCCAGCAGGGAACAAGGACAAGCTTTCTTT
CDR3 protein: CASREQGQAFF

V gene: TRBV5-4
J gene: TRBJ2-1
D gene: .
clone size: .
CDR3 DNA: TGTGCCAGCAGCCCCCCTCGTGGGAATGAGCAGTTCTTC
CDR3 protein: CASSPPRGNEQFF

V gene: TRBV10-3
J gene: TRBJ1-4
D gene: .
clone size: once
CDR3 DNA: TGTGCCATCAGTGATAAATGGACGACAACTAATGAAAAACTGTTTTTT
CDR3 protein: CAISDKWTTTNEKLFF

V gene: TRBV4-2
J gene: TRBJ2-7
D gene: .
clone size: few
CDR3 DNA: TGTGCCAGCAGCCAAGATAGGACAAGCTACGAGCAGTACTTC
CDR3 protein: CASSQDRTSYEQYF

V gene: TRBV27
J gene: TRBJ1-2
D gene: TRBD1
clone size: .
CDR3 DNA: TGTGCCAGCAGCGAATACAGGGGGCTGCGTATGGATAACTATGGCTACACCTTC
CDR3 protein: CASSEYRGLRMDNYGYTF

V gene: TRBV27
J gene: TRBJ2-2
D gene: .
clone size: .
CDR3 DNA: TGTGCCAGCAGTTTGGCCCCTTCGCAGGGATACACCGGGGAGCTGTTTTTT
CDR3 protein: CASSLAPSQGYTGELFF

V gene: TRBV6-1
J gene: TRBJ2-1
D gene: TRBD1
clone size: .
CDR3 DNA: TGTGCCAGCAGTGCTTGGGGACAGCCGGTCTTC
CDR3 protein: CASSAWGQPVF

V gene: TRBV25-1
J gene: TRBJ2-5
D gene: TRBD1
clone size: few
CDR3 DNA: TGTGCCAGCACTCGCCGGACAGGGGAGACCCAGTACTTC
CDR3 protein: CASTRRTGETQYF

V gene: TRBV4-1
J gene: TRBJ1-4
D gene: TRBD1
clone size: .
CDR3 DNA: TGCGCCAGCAGCAGGACCCCGGGACAGGGAACAACTAATGAAAAACTGTTTTTT
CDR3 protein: CASSRTPGQGTTNEKLFF

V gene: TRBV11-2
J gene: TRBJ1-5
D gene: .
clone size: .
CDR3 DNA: TGTGCCAGCAGCTTAAGCGGGCAGTACCCTCAGCCCCAGCATTTT
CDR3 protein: CASSLSGQYPQPQHF

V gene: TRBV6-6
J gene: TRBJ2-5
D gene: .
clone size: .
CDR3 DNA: TGTGCCAGCAGTCAGGACGTCCAAGAGACCCAGTACTTC
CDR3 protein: CASSQDVQETQYF

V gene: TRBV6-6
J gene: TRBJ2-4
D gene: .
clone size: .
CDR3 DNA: TGTGCCAGCAGTTACGGGGGCAAAAACATTCAGTACTTC
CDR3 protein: CASSYGGKNIQYF

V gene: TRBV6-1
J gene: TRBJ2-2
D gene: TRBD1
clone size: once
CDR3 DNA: TGTGCCAGCACCGAGACAGGGGGTGGTACCGGGGAGCTGTTTTTT
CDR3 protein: CASTETGGGTGELFF

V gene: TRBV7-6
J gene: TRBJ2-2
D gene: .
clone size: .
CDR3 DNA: TGTGCCAGCAGCCCACAGGTATTCAACACCGGGGAGCTGTTTTTT
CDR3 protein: CASSPQVFNTGELFF

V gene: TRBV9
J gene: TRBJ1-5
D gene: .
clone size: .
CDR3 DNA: TGTGCCAGCAGCGATACTCCGGGACAAGGGGTTAATCAGCCCCAGCATTTT
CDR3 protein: CASSDTPGQGVNQPQHF

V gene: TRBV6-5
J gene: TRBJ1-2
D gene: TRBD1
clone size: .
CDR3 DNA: TGTGCCAGCAGTCGGACAGGGGTAGGGTATGGCTACACCTTC
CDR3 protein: CASSRTGVGYGYTF

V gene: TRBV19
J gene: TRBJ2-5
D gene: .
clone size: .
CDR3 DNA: TGTGCCAGTAGTGGTTTGGCTTTCGAGACCCAGTACTTC
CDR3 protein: CASSGLAFETQYF